This is a list of T cell receptor beta chains from one sample in a study of tumor-infiltrating lymphocytes in primary liver carcinoma. Each CDR3 protein is one row after TCRdb ran MiXCR on the multiplex PCR reads. The sample shows under 110,000 distinct CDR3 sequences, about 67% of them seen only once. The sequencing sample was made of liver tumor tissue from sampling region 2. These receptors were collected from a woman in her sixties or seventies with primary liver carcinoma and hepatitis B virus infection. Each CDR3 is given with its conserved first and last residue. A D gene is named only where the DNA matches it firmly.

NA | TRBV12-3/TRBV12-4 | CASSLQTVQPQHF
NA | TRBV5-4 | CASSLDRVQETQYF
NA | TRBV6-1 | CASSLTVALGEQYF
NA | TRBV19 | CASSIGWISYEQYF
NA | TRBV5-1 | CASSHTGRGWMTGNEQYF
NA | TRBV29-1 | CSVEEGTNEKLFF
NA | TRBV28 | CASSTGTARNNEKLFF
TRBD2 | TRBV29-1 | CSVQPASGTSRNSVQFF
TRBD1 | TRBV14 | CASSYQSTGGDQYF
NA | TRBV16 | CASSQESYPGQPQHF